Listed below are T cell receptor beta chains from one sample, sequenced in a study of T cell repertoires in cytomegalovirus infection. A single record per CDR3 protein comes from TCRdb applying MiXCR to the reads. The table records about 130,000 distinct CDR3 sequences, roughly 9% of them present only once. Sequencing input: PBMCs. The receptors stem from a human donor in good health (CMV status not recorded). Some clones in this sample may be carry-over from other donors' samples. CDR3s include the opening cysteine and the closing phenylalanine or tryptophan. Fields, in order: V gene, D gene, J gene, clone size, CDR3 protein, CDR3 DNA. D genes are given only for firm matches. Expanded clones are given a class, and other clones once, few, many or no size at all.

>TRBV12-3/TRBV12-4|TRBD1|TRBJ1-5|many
CAIGTAYSNQPQHF
TGTGCCATCGGGACAGCTTATAGCAATCAGCCCCAGCATTTT
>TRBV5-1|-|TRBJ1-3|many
CASRRGPYSGNTIYF
TGCGCCAGCAGGAGGGGCCCCTACTCTGGAAACACCATATATTTT
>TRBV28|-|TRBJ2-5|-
CASRETVQETQYF
TGTGCCAGCAGAGAGACGGTCCAAGAGACCCAGTACTTC
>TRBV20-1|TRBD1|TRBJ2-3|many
CSAKGTGIDTQYF
TGCAGTGCTAAAGGGACAGGCATCGATACGCAGTATTTT
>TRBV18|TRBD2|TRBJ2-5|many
CASSPSSGGQETQYF
TGTGCCAGCTCACCATCTAGCGGGGGGCAAGAGACCCAGTACTTC
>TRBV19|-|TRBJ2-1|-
CASSIKSGSYNEQFF
TGTGCCAGTAGTATAAAGTCGGGCTCCTACAATGAGCAGTTCTTC
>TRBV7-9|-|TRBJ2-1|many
CASSTPEGKKAYNEQFF
TGTGCCAGCAGCACCCCGGAGGGTAAGAAGGCCTACAATGAGCAGTTCTTC
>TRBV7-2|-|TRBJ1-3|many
CASSSRQGNTIYF
TGTGCCAGCAGCTCGCGGCAGGGAAACACCATATATTTT
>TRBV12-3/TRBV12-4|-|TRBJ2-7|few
CASSPLGLHYEQYF
TGTGCCAGCAGCCCCCTCGGACTGCACTACGAGCAGTACTTC
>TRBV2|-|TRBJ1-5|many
CASSPRSGINQPQHF
TGTGCCAGCAGCCCCCGGTCAGGGATTAATCAGCCCCAGCATTTT
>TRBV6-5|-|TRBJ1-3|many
CASSYSSRISGNTIYF
TGTGCCAGCAGTTACTCCTCCCGGATCTCTGGAAACACCATATATTTT
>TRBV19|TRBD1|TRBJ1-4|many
CASSIYQGEEKLFF
TGTGCCAGTAGTATCTACCAGGGGGAAGAAAAACTGTTTTTT
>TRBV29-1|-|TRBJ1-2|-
CSVPPSGLANYGYTF
TGCAGCGTTCCTCCGTCAGGGTTGGCAAACTATGGCTACACCTTC
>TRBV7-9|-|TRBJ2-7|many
CASSLVSGVVFYEQYF
TGTGCCAGCAGCTTAGTTTCGGGGGTCGTCTTCTACGAGCAGTACTTC
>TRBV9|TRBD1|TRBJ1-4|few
CASSPHRGQEKLFF
TGTGCCAGCAGCCCCCACAGGGGGCAGGAAAAACTGTTTTTT
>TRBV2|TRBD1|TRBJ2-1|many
CATRQGRVNEQFF
TGTGCCACGCGACAGGGGAGAGTCAATGAGCAGTTCTTC
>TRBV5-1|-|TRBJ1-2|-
CASSLDRDLGYTF
TGCGCCAGCAGCTTGGACAGGGACCTTGGCTACACCTTC
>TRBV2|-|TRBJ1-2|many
CASGTQSNYGYTF
TGTGCCAGCGGGACACAGTCTAACTATGGCTACACCTTC
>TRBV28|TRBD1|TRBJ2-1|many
CASSPRDRGPSEQFF
TGTGCCAGCAGTCCCCGGGACAGGGGGCCAAGTGAGCAGTTCTTC
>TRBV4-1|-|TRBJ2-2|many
CASSQVGGTSWSGELFF
TGCGCCAGCAGCCAAGTGGGCGGGACAAGTTGGTCCGGGGAGCTGTTTTTT
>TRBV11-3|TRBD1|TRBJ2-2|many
CASSPTGDTGELFF
TGTGCCAGCAGCCCGACAGGGGACACCGGGGAGCTGTTTTTT
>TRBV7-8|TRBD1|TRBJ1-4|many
CASSLRDRGTNEKLFF
TGTGCCAGCAGCTTACGGGACAGGGGTACTAATGAAAAACTGTTTTTT
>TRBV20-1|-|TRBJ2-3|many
CSARMTFPPTDTQYF
TGCAGTGCTAGAATGACTTTCCCGCCCACAGATACGCAGTATTTT
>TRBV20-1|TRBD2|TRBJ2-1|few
CSAASGGNYNEQFF
TGCAGTGCCGCCAGCGGGGGGAACTACAATGAGCAGTTCTTC
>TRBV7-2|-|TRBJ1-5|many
CASSLATGSGQPQHF
TGTGCCAGCAGCTTAGCTACGGGAAGCGGTCAGCCCCAGCATTTT
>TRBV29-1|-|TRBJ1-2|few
CSVTLTTGGMGGYTF
TGCAGCGTGACCCTGACGACAGGTGGGATGGGTGGCTACACCTTC
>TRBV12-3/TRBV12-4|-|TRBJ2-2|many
CASSFVTGELFF
TGTGCCAGCAGTTTTGTCACCGGGGAGCTGTTTTTT
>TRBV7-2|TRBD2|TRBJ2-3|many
CASSDLGGGPDTQYF
TGTGCCAGCAGCGACTTGGGGGGGGGACCAGATACGCAGTATTTT
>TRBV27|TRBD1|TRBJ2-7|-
CASSYLGQGGYEQYF
TGTGCCAGCAGTTACCTCGGACAGGGTGGCTACGAGCAGTACTTC
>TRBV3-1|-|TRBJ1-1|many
CASSQVAGISEAFF
TGTGCCAGCAGCCAAGTAGCTGGGATTTCTGAAGCTTTCTTT
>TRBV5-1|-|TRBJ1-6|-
CASSKLQGVNSPLHF
TGCGCCAGCAGCAAGTTACAGGGTGTTAATTCACCCCTCCACTTT
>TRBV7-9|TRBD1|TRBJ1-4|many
CASSQTLWTGGGFGKLFF
TGTGCCAGCAGCCAAACCCTTTGGACAGGGGGCGGATTTGGAAAACTGTTTTTT
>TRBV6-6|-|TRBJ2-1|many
CASSYSPGRRNEQFF
TGTGCCAGCAGTTACTCCCCGGGACGTAGGAATGAGCAGTTCTTC
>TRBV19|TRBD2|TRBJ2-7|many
CASSIQAGPYEQYF
TGTGCCAGTAGTATACAAGCGGGACCCTACGAGCAGTACTTC
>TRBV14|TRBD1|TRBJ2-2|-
CASSQVPTGYTGELFF
TGTGCCAGCAGCCAAGTGCCGACAGGGTACACCGGGGAGCTGTTTTTT
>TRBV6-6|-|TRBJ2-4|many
CASAGQNIQYF
TGTGCCTCCGCGGGGCAAAACATTCAGTACTTC
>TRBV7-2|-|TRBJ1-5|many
CASSLALRTNQPQHF
TGTGCCAGCAGCTTAGCGCTTAGGACAAACCAGCCCCAGCATTTT
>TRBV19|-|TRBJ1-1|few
CASYSAGRNTEAFF
TGTGCCAGTTACTCGGCTGGGCGGAACACTGAAGCTTTCTTT
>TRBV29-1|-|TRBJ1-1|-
CSVQRGHTEAFF
TGCAGCGTTCAAAGAGGGCACACTGAAGCTTTCTTT
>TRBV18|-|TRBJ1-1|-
CASSRRGPRDTEAFF
TGTGCCAGCTCCCGACGGGGCCCGCGGGACACTGAAGCTTTCTTT
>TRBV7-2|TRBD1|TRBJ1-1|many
CASSAGTGGLNTEAFF
TGTGCCAGCAGCGCAGGGACAGGGGGACTGAACACTGAAGCTTTCTTT
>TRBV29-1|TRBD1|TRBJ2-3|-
CSVVGGVTDTQYF
TGCAGCGTTGTAGGGGGCGTGACAGATACGCAGTATTTT